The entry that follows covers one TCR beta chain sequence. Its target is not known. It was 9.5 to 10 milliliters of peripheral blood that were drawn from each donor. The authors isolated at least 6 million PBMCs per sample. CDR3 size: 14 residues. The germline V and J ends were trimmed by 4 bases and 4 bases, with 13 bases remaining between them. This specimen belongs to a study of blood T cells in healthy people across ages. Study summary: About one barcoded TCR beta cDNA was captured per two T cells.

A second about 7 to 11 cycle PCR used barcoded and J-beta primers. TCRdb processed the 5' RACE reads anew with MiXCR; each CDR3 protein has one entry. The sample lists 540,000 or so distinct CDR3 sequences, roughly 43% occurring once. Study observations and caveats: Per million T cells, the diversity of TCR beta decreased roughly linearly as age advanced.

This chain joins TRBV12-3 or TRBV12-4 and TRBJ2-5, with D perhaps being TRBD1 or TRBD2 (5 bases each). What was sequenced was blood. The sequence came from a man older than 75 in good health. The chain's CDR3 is CASSSDGTRETQYF. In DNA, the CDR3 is TGTGCCAGCAGTTCCGACGGGACCCGAGAGACCCAGTACTTC.